These T cell receptor beta chains were read from a single sample in a study of T-cell reconstitution after alpha-beta-depleted transplantation in children. TCRdb re-called the PCR reads with MiXCR, one entry per CDR3 protein. The sample lists more than 450,000 distinct CDR3 sequences; around 17% were seen once. The source was PBMCs from the stem cell graft donor, collected from the stem cell graft. All receptors come from a human donor who donated a stem cell graft to a child with acute lymphoblastic leukemia. The CDR3 runs from the conserved cysteine through the conserved F or W. The D gene is left open where the match is weak. Rows may omit the clone size; those that give it use once, few, many or a size class.

>few|TRBV29-1|NA|TRBJ2-6
CSVDGIAGANVLTF
TGCAGCGTTGACGGGATAGCTGGGGCCAACGTCCTGACTTTC
>many|TRBV25-1|TRBD1|TRBJ1-1
CASSEFGQGAFGTEAFF
TGTGCCAGCAGTGAATTCGGACAGGGGGCGTTTGGCACTGAAGCTTTCTTT
>many|TRBV7-9|NA|TRBJ1-1
CASSLGPGRKNTEAFF
TGTGCCAGCAGCTTAGGTCCAGGTCGGAAGAACACTGAAGCTTTCTTT
>NA|TRBV5-1|NA|TRBJ2-1
CASSGGTEYNEQFF
TGCGCCAGCAGCGGCGGGACCGAATACAATGAGCAGTTCTTC
>few|TRBV27|TRBD2|TRBJ2-7
CASSSVAGYYEQYF
TGTGCCAGCAGTTCCGTAGCGGGATACTACGAGCAGTACTTC
>NA|TRBV12-3/TRBV12-4|NA|TRBJ2-7
CASRDGKEQYF
TGTGCCAGCAGAGATGGTAAGGAGCAGTACTTC
>few|TRBV12-3/TRBV12-4|NA|TRBJ2-3
CASSGQATTDTQYF
TGTGCCAGCAGTGGGCAGGCCACCACAGATACGCAGTATTTT
>NA|TRBV20-1|NA|TRBJ1-2
CSAGDQNRLYGYTF
TGCAGTGCTGGGGACCAAAACCGCCTCTATGGCTACACCTTC
>NA|TRBV20-1|NA|TRBJ2-7
CSAQGQGPWDYEQYF
TGCAGTGCTCAAGGGCAGGGCCCTTGGGACTACGAGCAGTACTTC
>NA|TRBV7-9|NA|TRBJ2-7
CASSFGLDYYEQYF
TGTGCCAGCAGCTTCGGGCTGGACTACTACGAGCAGTACTTC
>few|TRBV12-3/TRBV12-4|TRBD1|TRBJ1-1
CASSHRGVEAFF
TGTGCCAGCAGCCACAGGGGTGTTGAAGCTTTCTTT
>NA|TRBV5-1|NA|TRBJ2-5
CASSGPGTFQETQYF
TGCGCCAGCAGCGGGCCCGGGACCTTCCAAGAGACCCAGTACTTC
>few|TRBV7-9|NA|TRBJ2-7
CASSSEDRLSSYEQYF
TGTGCCAGCAGCTCCGAAGATCGCCTCAGCTCCTACGAGCAGTACTTC